This TCR beta chain was recorded in a study of metastatic and nonmetastatic thyroid tumors. Study in general: Repertoire comparison spanned blood and tumor or nodule tissue of malignant and benign thyroid patients. General observations from the study: A significant increase in TCR beta diversity was reportedly seen in malignant thyroid tumors relative to benign nodules, in blood and tumor.

The germline gives CDR1 MNHNS, CDR2 SASEGT. The length of the CDR3 is 15 residues. V gave up 6 bases and J gave up 5 bases, with 20 bases separating them. With respect to this clone: Its target is not known.

Each patient came to thyroid surgery without any prior treatment (of any kind). In the original workflow: The study took CDR3 differences across clinicopathological groups and made a distant-metastasis classifier for papillary thyroid cancer from them. MiXCR was used by TCRdb to re-call the PCR reads. The V and J calls were not made by the authors but by TCRdb's processing. The table records around 19,000 clones, around 34% of them present only once. This receptor was obtained from a female donor with papillary thyroid cancer or a benign thyroid nodule (not recorded which). Some clones in this sample may be carry-over from other donors' samples. The source material was tumor tissue. The chain recombines TRBV6-1 with TRBJ2-7; a possible D gene is TRBD1 (6 bases). The CDR3 is CASRGHPQGIHEQYF. In DNA form, the CDR3 reads TGTGCCAGCAGGGGACATCCACAAGGAATCCACGAGCAGTACTTC.